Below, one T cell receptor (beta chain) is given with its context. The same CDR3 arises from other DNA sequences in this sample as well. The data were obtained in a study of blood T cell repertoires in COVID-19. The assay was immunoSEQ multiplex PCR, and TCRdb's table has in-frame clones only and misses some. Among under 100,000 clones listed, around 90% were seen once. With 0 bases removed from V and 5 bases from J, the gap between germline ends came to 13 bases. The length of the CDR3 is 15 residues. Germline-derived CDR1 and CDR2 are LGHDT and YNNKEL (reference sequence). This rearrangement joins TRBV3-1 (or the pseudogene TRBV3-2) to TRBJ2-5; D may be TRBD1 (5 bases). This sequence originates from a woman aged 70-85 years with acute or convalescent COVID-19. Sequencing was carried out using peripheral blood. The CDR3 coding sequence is TGTGCCAGCAGCCAAGATTGGGGCGGACGGGAGACCCAGTACTTC. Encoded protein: CASSQDWGGRETQYF.